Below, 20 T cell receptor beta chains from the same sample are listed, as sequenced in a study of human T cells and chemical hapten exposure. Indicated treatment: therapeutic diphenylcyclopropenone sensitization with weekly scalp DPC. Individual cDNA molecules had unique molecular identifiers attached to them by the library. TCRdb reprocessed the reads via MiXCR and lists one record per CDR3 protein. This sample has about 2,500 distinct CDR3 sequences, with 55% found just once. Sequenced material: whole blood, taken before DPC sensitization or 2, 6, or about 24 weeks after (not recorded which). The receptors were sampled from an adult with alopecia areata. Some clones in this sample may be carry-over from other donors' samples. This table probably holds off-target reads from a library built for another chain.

Here the CDR3 DNA reads TGTGCCAGCAGTACGGCCAACGTCCTGACTTTC. Its protein product is CASSTANVLTF. The gene calls are TRBV21-1 and TRBJ2-6. TRBV21-1 is termed a pseudogene. The CDR3 covers 11 residues.

The CDR3 bases are TGCAGTGCTAGACCGGGGGGGACCACAGATACGCAGTATTTT. It codes for CSARPGGTTDTQYF. The J gene is TRBJ2-3, the V gene TRBV20-1; 8 bases match TRBD2. CDR1 is DFQATT and CDR2 is SNEGSKA in the germline V gene (reference sequence). This CDR3 spans 14 amino acids. With V trimmed by 2 bases and J by 2 bases, 3 bases remained unmatched.

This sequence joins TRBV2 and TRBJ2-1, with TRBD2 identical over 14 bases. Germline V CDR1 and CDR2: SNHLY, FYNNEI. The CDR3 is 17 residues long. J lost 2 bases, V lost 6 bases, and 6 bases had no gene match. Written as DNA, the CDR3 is TGTGCCAGCAGGCAGGGACTAGCGGGAGCGCCCTACAATGAGCAGTTCTTC. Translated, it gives CASRQGLAGAPYNEQFF.

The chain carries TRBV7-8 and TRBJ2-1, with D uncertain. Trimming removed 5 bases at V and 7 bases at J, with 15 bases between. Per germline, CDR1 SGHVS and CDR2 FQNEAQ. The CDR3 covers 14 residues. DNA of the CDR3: TGTGCCAGCAGCATTCTGCCCCAGAGAAATGAGCAGTTCTTC. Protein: CASSILPQRNEQFF.

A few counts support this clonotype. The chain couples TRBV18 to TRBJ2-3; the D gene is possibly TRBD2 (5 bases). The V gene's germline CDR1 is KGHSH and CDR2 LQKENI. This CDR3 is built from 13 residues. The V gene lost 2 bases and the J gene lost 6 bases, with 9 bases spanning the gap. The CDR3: CASSPSPGDTQYF. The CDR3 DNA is TGTGCCAGCTCACCATCTCCGGGGGATACGCAGTATTTT.

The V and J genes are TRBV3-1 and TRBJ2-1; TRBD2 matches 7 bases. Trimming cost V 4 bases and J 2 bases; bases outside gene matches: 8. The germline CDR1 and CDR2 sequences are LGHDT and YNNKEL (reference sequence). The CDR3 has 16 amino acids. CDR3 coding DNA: TGTGCCAGCAGCCTCCCTCTAGCGGAGACCTACAATGAGCAGTTCTTC. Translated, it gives CASSLPLAETYNEQFF.

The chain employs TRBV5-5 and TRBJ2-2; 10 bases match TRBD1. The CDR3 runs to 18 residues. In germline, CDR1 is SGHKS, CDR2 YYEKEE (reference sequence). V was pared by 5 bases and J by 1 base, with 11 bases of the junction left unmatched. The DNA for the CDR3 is TGTGCCAGCAGTGGGACAGGGGAGACTAGCTTGAACACCGGGGAGCTGTTTTTT. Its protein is CASSGTGETSLNTGELFF.

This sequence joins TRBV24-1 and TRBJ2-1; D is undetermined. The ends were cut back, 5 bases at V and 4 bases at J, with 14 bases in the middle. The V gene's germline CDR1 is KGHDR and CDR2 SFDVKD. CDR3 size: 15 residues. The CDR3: CATSGMEREYNEQFF. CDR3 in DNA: TGTGCCACCAGTGGGATGGAGAGAGAATACAATGAGCAGTTCTTC.

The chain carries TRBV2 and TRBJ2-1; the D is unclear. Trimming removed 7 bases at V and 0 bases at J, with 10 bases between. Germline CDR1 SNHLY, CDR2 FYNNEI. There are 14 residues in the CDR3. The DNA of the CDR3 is TGTGCCAGCACGGCGGTTAGCTCCTACAATGAGCAGTTCTTC. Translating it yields CASTAVSSYNEQFF. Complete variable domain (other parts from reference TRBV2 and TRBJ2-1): EPEVTQTPSHQVTQMGQEVILRCVPISNHLYFYWYRQILGQKVEFLVSFYNNEISEKSEIFDDQFSVERPDGSNFTLKIRSTKLEDSAMYFCASTAVSSYNEQFFGPGTRLTVL.

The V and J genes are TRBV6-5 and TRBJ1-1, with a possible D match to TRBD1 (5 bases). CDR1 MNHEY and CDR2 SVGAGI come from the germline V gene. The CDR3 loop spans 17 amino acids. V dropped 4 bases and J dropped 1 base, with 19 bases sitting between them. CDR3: CASSSTAFRNKNTEAFF. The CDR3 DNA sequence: TGTGCCAGCAGTTCGACAGCATTTCGTAATAAGAACACTGAAGCTTTCTTT.

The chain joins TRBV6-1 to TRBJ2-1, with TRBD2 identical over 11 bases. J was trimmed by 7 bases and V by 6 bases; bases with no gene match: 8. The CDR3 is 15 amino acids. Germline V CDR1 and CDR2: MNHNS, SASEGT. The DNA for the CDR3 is TGTGCCAGCAGCCCGCTAGCGGGAGGACATAATGAGCAGTTCTTC. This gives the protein CASSPLAGGHNEQFF.

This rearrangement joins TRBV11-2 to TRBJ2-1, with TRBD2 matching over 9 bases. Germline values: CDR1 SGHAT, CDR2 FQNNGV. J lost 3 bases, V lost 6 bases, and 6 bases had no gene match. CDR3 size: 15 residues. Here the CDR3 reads CASSSLAGRYNEQFF. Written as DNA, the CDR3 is TGTGCCAGCAGTTCACTAGCGGGCCGCTACAATGAGCAGTTCTTC.

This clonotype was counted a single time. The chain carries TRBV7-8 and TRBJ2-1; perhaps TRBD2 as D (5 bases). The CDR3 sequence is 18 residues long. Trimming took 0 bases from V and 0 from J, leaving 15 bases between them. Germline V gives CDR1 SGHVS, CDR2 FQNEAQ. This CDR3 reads CASSLAQASSYSYNEQFF. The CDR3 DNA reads TGTGCCAGCAGCTTAGCGCAGGCTAGCAGCTACTCCTACAATGAGCAGTTCTTC.

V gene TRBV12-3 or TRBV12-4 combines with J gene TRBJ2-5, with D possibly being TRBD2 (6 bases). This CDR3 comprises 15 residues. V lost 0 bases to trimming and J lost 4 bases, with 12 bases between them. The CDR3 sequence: CASSLAGRLGETQYF. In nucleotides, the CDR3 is TGTGCCAGCAGTTTAGCGGGGAGACTAGGAGAGACCCAGTACTTC.

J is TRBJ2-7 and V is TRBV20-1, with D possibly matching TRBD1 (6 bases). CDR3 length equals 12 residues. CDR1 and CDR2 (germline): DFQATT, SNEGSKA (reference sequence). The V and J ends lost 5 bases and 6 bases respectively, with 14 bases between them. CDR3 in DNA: TGCAGTGCTGATGAACAGGGATTCGAGCAGTACTTC. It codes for CSADEQGFEQYF.

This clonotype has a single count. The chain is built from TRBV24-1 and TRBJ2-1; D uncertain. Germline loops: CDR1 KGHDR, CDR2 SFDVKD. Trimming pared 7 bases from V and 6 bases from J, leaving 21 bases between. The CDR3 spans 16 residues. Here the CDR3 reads CATRVYLGFWSNEQFF. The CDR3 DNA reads TGTGCCACCAGAGTCTATCTAGGTTTTTGGTCCAATGAGCAGTTCTTC.

The chain's CDR3 is CASRQDLNTGELFF. The CDR3 DNA reads TGTGCCAGCCGCCAGGATCTAAACACCGGGGAGCTGTTTTTT. This sequence joins TRBV7-9 and TRBJ2-2, with unresolved D. The ends were cut back, 8 bases at V and 2 bases at J, with 12 bases in the middle. CDR1 is SEHNR, CDR2 FQNEAQ, per germline (reference sequence). There are 14 residues in the CDR3. Full variable domain (missing parts from reference TRBV7-9 and TRBJ2-2): DTGVSQNPRHKITKRGQNVTFRCDPISEHNRLYWYRQTLGQGPEFLTYFQNEAQLEKSRLLSDRFSAERPKGSFSTLEIQRTEQGDSAMYLCASRQDLNTGELFFGEGSRLTVL.

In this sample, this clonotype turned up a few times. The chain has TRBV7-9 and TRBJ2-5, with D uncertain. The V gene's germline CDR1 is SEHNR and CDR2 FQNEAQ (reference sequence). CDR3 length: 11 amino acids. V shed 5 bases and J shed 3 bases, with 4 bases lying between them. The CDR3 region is CASSPKETQYF. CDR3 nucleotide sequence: TGTGCCAGCAGCCCTAAAGAGACCCAGTACTTC.

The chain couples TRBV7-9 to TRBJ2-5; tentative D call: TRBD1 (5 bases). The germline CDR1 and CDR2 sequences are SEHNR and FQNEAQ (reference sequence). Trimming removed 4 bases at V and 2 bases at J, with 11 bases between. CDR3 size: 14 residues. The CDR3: CASSSTQGQETQYF. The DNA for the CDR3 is TGTGCCAGCAGCTCAACCCAGGGACAAGAGACCCAGTACTTC.

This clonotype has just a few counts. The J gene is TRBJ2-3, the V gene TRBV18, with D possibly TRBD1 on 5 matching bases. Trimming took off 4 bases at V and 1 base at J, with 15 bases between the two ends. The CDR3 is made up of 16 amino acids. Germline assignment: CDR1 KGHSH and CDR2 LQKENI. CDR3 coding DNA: TGTGCCAGCTCACTTACAGGAAAACGTGGCACAGATACGCAGTATTTT. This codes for CASSLTGKRGTDTQYF.